This T cell receptor (beta chain) was documented in a study of T cell responses to AZD1222 COVID-19 vaccine. Profiled with immunoSEQ multiplex PCR; TCRdb holds only in-frame clones, not every one. The data show 150,000 to 200,000 clones, around 86% seen once. Germline V gene lookup returns CDR1 LNHDA and CDR2 SQIVND (reference sequence). V lost 10 bases and J 8 bases, leaving 17 bases between the germline ends. The CDR3 is made up of 12 amino acids. This rearrangement joins TRBV19 to TRBJ1-2; possible D gene TRBD1, 6 bases. The clonotype comes from an adult in good health. The input for sequencing was peripheral blood, taken on day 0 of MenACWY control vaccination. The CDR3 region has the DNA TGTGCCATCGACGACACAGGGTACGGCTACACCTTC. Translated, it gives CAIDDTGYGYTF.